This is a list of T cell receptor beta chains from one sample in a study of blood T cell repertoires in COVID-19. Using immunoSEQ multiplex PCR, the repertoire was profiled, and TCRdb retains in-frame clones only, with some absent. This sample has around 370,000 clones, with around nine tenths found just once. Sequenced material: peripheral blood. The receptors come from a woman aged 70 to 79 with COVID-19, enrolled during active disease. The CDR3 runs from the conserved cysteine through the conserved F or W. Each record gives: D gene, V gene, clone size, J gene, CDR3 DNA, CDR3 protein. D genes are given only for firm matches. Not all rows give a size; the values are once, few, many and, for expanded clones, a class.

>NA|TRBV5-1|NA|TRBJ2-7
TGCGCCAGCAGCTTGGCTGCAGGGGAGACCTACGAGCAGTACTTC
CASSLAAGETYEQYF
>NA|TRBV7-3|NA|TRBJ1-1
TGTGCCAGCAGCTTCGGACAGACATTCATGAACACTGAAGCTTTCTTT
CASSFGQTFMNTEAFF
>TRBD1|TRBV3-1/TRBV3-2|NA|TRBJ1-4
TGTGCCAGCAGCCGGGGACAGGGAGTTGGAAAACTGTTTTTT
CASSRGQGVGKLFF
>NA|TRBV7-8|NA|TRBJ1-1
TGTGCCAGCAGCTTAGGTTCCAGGGATTTGGCTTTCTTT
CASSLGSRDLAFF
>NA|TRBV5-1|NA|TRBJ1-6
TGCGCCAGCAGCTTGGAGTGGGGCGATTCACCCCTCCACTTT
CASSLEWGDSPLHF
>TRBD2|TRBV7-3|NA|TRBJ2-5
TGTGCCAGCAGCCCCGGGGGGGGGCCGCAAGAGACCCAGTACTTC
CASSPGGGPQETQYF
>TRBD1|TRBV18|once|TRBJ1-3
TGTGCCAGCTCACCGCAGGGGGCTGGTGGAAACACCATATATTTT
CASSPQGAGGNTIYF
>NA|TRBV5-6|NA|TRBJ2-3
TGTGCCAGCAGCTTGGAGCCGTATACGCAGTATTTT
CASSLEPYTQYF
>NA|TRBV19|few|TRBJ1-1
TGTGCCAGCCAGGGGCCCAACACTGAAGCTTTCTTT
CASQGPNTEAFF
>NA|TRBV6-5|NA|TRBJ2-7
TGTGCCAGCAGTCCCCGTCAGGGGACCTCCTACGAGCAGTACTTC
CASSPRQGTSYEQYF
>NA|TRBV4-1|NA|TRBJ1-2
TGCGCCAGCAGCCCTGCGACCGGGTGGGGCTACACCTTC
CASSPATGWGYTF
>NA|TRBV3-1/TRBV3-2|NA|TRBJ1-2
TGTGCCAGCAGCCAAGATGCAGTTTGGTCAGGCCCCACCTTC
CASSQDAVWSGPTF
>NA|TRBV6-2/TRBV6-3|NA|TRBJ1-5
TGTGCCAGCAGTTACCCTGACAGGTTTCAGCCCCAGCATTTT
CASSYPDRFQPQHF
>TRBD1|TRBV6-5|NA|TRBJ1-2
TGTGCCAGCAGGAGGGACAGGGGGGGCTATGGCTACACCTTC
CASRRDRGGYGYTF
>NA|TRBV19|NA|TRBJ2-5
TGTGCCAGTAGTGCGGGGCAGTTAGGTTGGGAGACCCAGTACTTC
CASSAGQLGWETQYF
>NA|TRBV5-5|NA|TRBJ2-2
TGTGCCAGCAGCCCCTGGACAGCGGTCACCGGGGAGCTGTTTTTT
CASSPWTAVTGELFF
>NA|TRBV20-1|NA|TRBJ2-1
TGCAGTGCTAGTACAGACGACAATGAGCAGTTCTTC
CSASTDDNEQFF
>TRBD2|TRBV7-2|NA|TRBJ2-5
TGTGCCAGCAGCACAGGACTAGCGGGGGGGCCAGAGACCCAGTACTTC
CASSTGLAGGPETQYF
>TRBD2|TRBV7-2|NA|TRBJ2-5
TGTGCCAGCAGCCCCGATAACGGGAGGGAGACCCAGTACTTC
CASSPDNGRETQYF
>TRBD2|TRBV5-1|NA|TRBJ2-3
TGCGCCAGCAGCACGAGATCCCTAGCGGGGGGGTCCTCTACGCAGTATTTT
CASSTRSLAGGSSTQYF
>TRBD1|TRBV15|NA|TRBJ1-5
TGTGCCACCAGCAGAGCCAGGGGGAGCAATCAGCCCCAGCATTTT
CATSRARGSNQPQHF
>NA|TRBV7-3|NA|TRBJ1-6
TGTGCCAGCAGCCTACTAACTTATTCACCCCTCCACTTT
CASSLLTYSPLHF
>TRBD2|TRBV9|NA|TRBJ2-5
TGTGCCAGCACCCTCGGACTAGCCACTGAGACCCAGTACTTC
CASTLGLATETQYF
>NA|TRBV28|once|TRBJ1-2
TGTGCCAGCAGCCCCTCACCACAGGGACCCTATGGCTACACCTTC
CASSPSPQGPYGYTF
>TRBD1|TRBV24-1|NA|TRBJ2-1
TGTGCCACCAGTGATCAGGGCAGGGGGCAAAGATCCTACAATGAGCAGTTCTTC
CATSDQGRGQRSYNEQFF
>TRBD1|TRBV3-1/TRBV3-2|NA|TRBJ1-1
TGTGCCAGCAGCCAGGACAGGGGGAACACTGAAGCTTTCTTT
CASSQDRGNTEAFF
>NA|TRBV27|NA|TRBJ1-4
TGTGCCAGCAGTTCCACGGGGGGCGGACGTAATGAAAAACTGTTTTTT
CASSSTGGGRNEKLFF
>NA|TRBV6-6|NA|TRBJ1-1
TGTGCCAGCACGACCAGGGAGGAAGAAGCTTTCTTT
CASTTREEEAFF
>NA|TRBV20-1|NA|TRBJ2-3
TGCAGTGCTAGGTCCCTGGATACGCAGTATTTT
CSARSLDTQYF
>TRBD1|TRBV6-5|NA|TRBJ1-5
TGTGCCAGCAGTTCGCTAGGGACAGGGGGCAATCAGCCCCAGCATTTT
CASSSLGTGGNQPQHF
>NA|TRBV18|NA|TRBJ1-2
TGTGCCAGCTCACCGCAGGAGGTAGGAGGTGGCTACACCTTC
CASSPQEVGGGYTF
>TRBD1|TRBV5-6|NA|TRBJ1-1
TGTGCCAGCACCGAGGGGGCGCCGGGCACTGAAGCTTTCTTT
CASTEGAPGTEAFF
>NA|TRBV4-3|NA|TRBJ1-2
TGCGCCAGCAGCCAAGATAGCTATGGCTACACCTTC
CASSQDSYGYTF
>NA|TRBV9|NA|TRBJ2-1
TGTGCCAGCAGCGTAGTTAGCGGTGAGCAGTTCTTC
CASSVVSGEQFF
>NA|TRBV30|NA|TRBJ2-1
TGTGCCTGGAGTCCCAACTCGATACTGGATGAGCAGTTCTTC
CAWSPNSILDEQFF
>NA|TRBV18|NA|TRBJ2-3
TGTGCCAGCTCACCACCGTTTTCAACAGATACGCAGTATTTT
CASSPPFSTDTQYF
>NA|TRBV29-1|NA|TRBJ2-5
TGCAGCGCCGCCCCCGGAGGCCTAGAGACCCAGTACTTC
CSAAPGGLETQYF
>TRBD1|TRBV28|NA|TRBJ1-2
TGTGCCAGCAGTTTTGGGGACAGGGGTGCCTATGGCTACACCTTC
CASSFGDRGAYGYTF
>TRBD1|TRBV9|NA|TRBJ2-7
TGTGCCAGCAGCGTCGGCGCGACAGGGACCTACGAGCAGTACTTC
CASSVGATGTYEQYF
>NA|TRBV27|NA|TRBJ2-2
TGTGCCAGCAGTTTGCAGGGGCGCACCGGGGAGCTGTTTTTT
CASSLQGRTGELFF
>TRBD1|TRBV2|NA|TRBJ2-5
TGTGCCAGCAACCTGGGGACAGGGAAGGAGACCCAGTACTTC
CASNLGTGKETQYF
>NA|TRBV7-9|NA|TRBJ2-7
TGTGCCAGCAGCTTAGCGGGAGGGGGATCCTACGAGCAGTACTTC
CASSLAGGGSYEQYF
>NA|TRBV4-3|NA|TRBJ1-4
TGCGCCAGCAGCCCCGGGACACCCGCAACTAATGAAAAACTGTTTTTT
CASSPGTPATNEKLFF
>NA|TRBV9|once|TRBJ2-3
TGTGCCAGCAGCACCAGTGGGACCGGGGCGGGGATGGATACGCAGTATTTT
CASSTSGTGAGMDTQYF
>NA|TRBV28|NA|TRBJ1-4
TGTGCCAGCAGTCCGACCTTATCGGGGGAAAAACTGTTTTTT
CASSPTLSGEKLFF
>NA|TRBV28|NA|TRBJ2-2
TGTGCCAGCAGACGGATCAGGGGCGCGAACACCGGGGAGCTGTTTTTT
CASRRIRGANTGELFF